This is a list of T cell receptor beta chains from one sample in a study of shared clonotypes between healthy human individuals. Generated by immunoSEQ multiplex PCR, the TCRdb table keeps only in-frame clones and is missing some. The profile covers some 2.1 million clones, with approximately 92% appearing a single time and around 1.7% taken by the ten largest. What was sequenced was naive CD8+ T cells from PBMCs. Receptors were obtained from a man aged 18 to 30 in good health. Some clones in this sample may be carry-over from other donors' samples. Both conserved end residues are part of each CDR3. D genes are given only for firm matches. Size tells how often a clone was seen (once, few, many) or the class of an expanded clone, and some rows leave it out.

abundance,len,j_gene,v_gene,d_gene,CDR3nt,CDR3aa
.,14,TRBJ1-1,TRBV5-4,.,TGTGCCAGCAGCTTCGCGGGGGGAGGGACTGAAGCTTTCTTT,CASSFAGGGTEAFF
.,15,TRBJ1-1,TRBV4-1,.,TGCGCCAGCAGCCAAGAGCAGATCCCGAACACTGAAGCTTTCTTT,CASSQEQIPNTEAFF
.,16,TRBJ1-1,TRBV19,TRBD1,TGTGCCAGTAGCCCACATACAGGGGCGAGGAACACTGAAGCTTTCTTT,CASSPHTGARNTEAFF
once,16,TRBJ2-7,TRBV6-5,.,TGTGCCAGCAGTTACACTATTAGGGACACGCTATGGGAGCAGTACTTC,CASSYTIRDTLWEQYF
.,15,TRBJ2-5,TRBV9,.,TGTGCCAGCAGCGGATTCGGACGGAACCAAGAGACCCAGTACTTC,CASSGFGRNQETQYF
.,15,TRBJ1-2,TRBV27,TRBD1,TGTGCCAGCAGTTCATTGCCCGGGACAGAGGATGGCTACACCTTC,CASSSLPGTEDGYTF
.,14,TRBJ2-7,TRBV11-3,.,TGTGCCAGCAGCTTCGGCGGGACCTCCTACGAGCAGTACTTC,CASSFGGTSYEQYF
.,16,TRBJ2-7,TRBV2,.,TGTGCCAGCAGTGCGATCCGTGGCGGGCCTTCCTACGAGCAGTACTTC,CASSAIRGGPSYEQYF
.,15,TRBJ2-1,TRBV6-4,.,TGTGCCAGCAGTGACCGTCCCGGGAGCTACAATGAGCAGTTCTTC,CASSDRPGSYNEQFF
.,13,TRBJ2-7,TRBV7-9,TRBD2,TGTGCCAGCATGGCCAGCGGGAAGTTCGAGCAGTACTTC,CASMASGKFEQYF
.,13,TRBJ2-7,TRBV7-9,.,TGTGCCAGCAGCTTAGGCCGGCCGGGCGAGCAGTACTTC,CASSLGRPGEQYF
.,19,TRBJ2-1,TRBV7-6,.,TGTGCCAGCAGCTTCCCCGAGGGAATTAAAACCCGGCCCTACAATGAGCAGTTCTTC,CASSFPEGIKTRPYNEQFF
.,17,TRBJ2-2,TRBV7-6,.,TGTGCCAGCAGCTCCCCAACACGCAGGGGGAACACCGGGGAGCTGTTTTTT,CASSSPTRRGNTGELFF
few,20,TRBJ2-3,TRBV12-5,.,TGTGCTAGTGGTTTGGAGTCAGGGACCCACACGGGCGGGAGCACAGATACGCAGTATTTT,CASGLESGTHTGGSTDTQYF
.,17,TRBJ2-5,TRBV19,.,TGTGCCAGTAGTTCCCCACAGGGAGGCTGGGACCAAGAGACCCAGTACTTC,CASSSPQGGWDQETQYF
.,12,TRBJ2-3,TRBV7-9,.,TGTGCCAGCAGCCCGTCACGGGATACGCAGTATTTT,CASSPSRDTQYF
.,15,TRBJ2-7,TRBV30,.,TGTGCCTGGACTCCACTTCGACAGGTTGTCTACGAGCAGTACTTC,CAWTPLRQVVYEQYF
.,12,TRBJ1-5,TRBV27,.,TGTGCCAGCAGTACCCAGGATGGGGCCCAGCATTTT,CASSTQDGAQHF
.,16,TRBJ2-2,TRBV7-9,TRBD2,TGTGCCAGCAGCCCTCCTAGCGGGGGGGCCACCGGGGAGCTGTTTTTT,CASSPPSGGATGELFF
.,15,TRBJ1-5,TRBV19,.,TGTGCCAGTAGTATAAGGGACCGTCGGTATCAGCCCCAGCATTTT,CASSIRDRRYQPQHF
.,15,TRBJ2-7,TRBV4-3,.,TGCGCCAGCAGCCAAGGTACAGGGAGCTCCTACGAGCAGTACTTC,CASSQGTGSSYEQYF
.,15,TRBJ2-1,TRBV9,.,TGTGCCAGCAGCGTAGAGGGGGGAACGTACAATGAGCAGTTCTTC,CASSVEGGTYNEQFF
.,14,TRBJ2-5,TRBV6-5,.,TGTGCCAGCAGTTACTCGCCCGGGTTGGAGACCCAGTACTTC,CASSYSPGLETQYF
.,16,TRBJ2-3,TRBV9,TRBD2,TGTGCCAGCAGCGTAGAGGCGGGAGCTTGGACAGATACGCAGTATTTT,CASSVEAGAWTDTQYF
.,14,TRBJ1-2,TRBV29-1,TRBD1,TGCAGCGTTGTAGGGGGCAGAGGAAACTATGGCTACACCTTC,CSVVGGRGNYGYTF
few,12,TRBJ1-5,TRBV10-1,.,TGCGCCAGCAGTGAGGGGAATCAGCCCCAGCATTTT,CASSEGNQPQHF
.,14,TRBJ2-7,TRBV11-2,.,TGTGCCAGCAGAAGCTCCCAGCATTTCTACGAGCAGTACTTC,CASRSSQHFYEQYF
.,18,TRBJ2-1,TRBV4-3,.,TGCGCCAGCAGCCAAGAGGCCATTTTCGGGAGCTCCTACAATGAGCAGTTCTTC,CASSQEAIFGSSYNEQFF
.,14,TRBJ2-7,TRBV15,.,TGTGCCACCAGCAGAACCAGCGGTTCCTACGAGCAGTACTTC,CATSRTSGSYEQYF
.,16,TRBJ2-2,TRBV7-9,TRBD2,TGTGCCAGCAGCCTCCGGGGAGGGCCGGACACCGGGGAGCTGTTTTTT,CASSLRGGPDTGELFF
.,12,TRBJ2-7,TRBV11-2,.,TGTGCCAGCAGCTTTTCCGGGACCGAGCAGTACTTC,CASSFSGTEQYF